The 25 T cell receptor beta chains below all came from one sample that was sequenced in a study of control samples from healthy donors and cancer patients. Assay: immunoSEQ multiplex PCR; the TCRdb copy retains only in-frame clones and omits some. The top ten clones hold just over 8.5% of a sample with about 140,000 clones, 80% to 90% of them seen once. Sequences were obtained from blood. All receptors come from a woman aged 25 to 45 in good health.

The J gene is TRBJ2-3, the V gene TRBV7-9, with TRBD1 matching 10 bases. Germline CDR1 is SEHNR and CDR2 is FQNEAQ (reference sequence). V trimming: 1 base; J trimming: 3 bases; junction bases outside the gene matches: 7. The CDR3 consists of 17 residues. CDR3 coding DNA: TGTGCCAGCAGCTTAGGTCAAAGACAGGGGGCTACAGATACGCAGTATTTT. Translating gives CASSLGQRQGATDTQYF.

The chain is built from TRBV30 and TRBJ1-1; the D gene is possibly TRBD1 (5 bases). Looked up from germline, CDR1 is GTSNPN and CDR2 is SVGIG (reference sequence). With 0 bases removed from V and 3 bases from J, the gap between germline ends came to 8 bases. The CDR3 runs to 13 residues. CDR3 nucleotide sequence: TGTGCCTGGAGTGTCCGAGGGGACACTGAAGCTTTCTTT. Protein sequence: CAWSVRGDTEAFF. The full variable domain, rest sourced from reference TRBV30 and TRBJ1-1, is SQTIHQWPATLVQPVGSPLSLECTVEGTSNPNLYWYRQAAGRGLQLLFYSVGIGQISSEVPQNLSASRPQDRQFILSSKKLLLSDSGFYLCAWSVRGDTEAFFGQGTRLTVV.

This clone turned up a few times. The chain combines TRBV6-4 with TRBJ2-2; tentatively, D is TRBD2 (6 bases). CDR1 is MRHNA and CDR2 is SNTAGT in the germline V gene. Trimming stripped 4 bases from V and 4 bases from J, with 10 bases between. CDR3 length: 14 residues. CDR3 bases: TGTGCCAGCAGTGCTAGCGCGTCCACCGGGGAGCTGTTTTTT. This encodes CASSASASTGELFF.

This sequence joins TRBV28 and TRBJ2-5; 7 nucleotides agree with TRBD2. The germline V gene encodes CDR1 MDHEN and CDR2 SYDVKM. CDR3 length: 15 amino acids. V lost 1 base, J lost 4 bases, and 6 bases stayed unmatched. The DNA of the CDR3 is TGTGCCAGCAGTTTATTGGGAGGGGCTGTAGAGACCCAGTACTTC. This codes for CASSLLGGAVETQYF.

This rearrangement joins TRBV9 to TRBJ1-3, with D possibly TRBD1 on 5 matching bases. Trimming took off 0 bases at V and 4 bases at J, with 14 bases between the two ends. The CDR3 runs 16 residues. Germline loops: CDR1 SGDLS, CDR2 YYNGEE. CDR3 amino acids: CASSVGPGGAGNTIYF. CDR3 DNA: TGTGCCAGCAGCGTAGGCCCCGGAGGGGCCGGAAACACCATATATTTT.

The rearrangement uses TRBV5-6 and TRBJ2-3; 11 bases line up with TRBD2. V was clipped by 4 bases and J by 9 bases; unmatched bases: 16. The CDR3 sequence is 17 residues long. Germline-derived CDR1 and CDR2 are SGHDT and YYEEEE. CDR3 residues: CASSETSGKKGGRTQYF. For the CDR3, the DNA is TGTGCCAGCAGCGAGACTAGCGGGAAGAAAGGGGGGCGCACGCAGTATTTT.

This clone was observed a handful of times. A read error may account for a junction end that differs from germline. In nucleotides, the CDR3 is TGTGCCAGCAGTTTCAGTCCAGCGGGTGAGCTGTACTTC. Translated: CASSFSPAGELYF. The chain employs TRBV27 and TRBJ2-7; a possible D gene is TRBD2 (6 bases). The V gene's germline CDR1 is MNHEY and CDR2 SMNVEV (reference sequence). This CDR3 has 13 amino acids.

V is TRBV11-2 and J is TRBJ2-2; tentative D call: TRBD2 (5 bases). Trimming cost V 7 bases and J 1 base, with 10 bases left between them. CDR1 is SGHAT, CDR2 FQNNGV, per germline. This CDR3 has 14 residues. CDR3 in amino acids: CASNRGLNTGELFF. The CDR3 nucleotides read TGTGCCAGCAATAGAGGACTGAACACCGGGGAGCTGTTTTTT.

The chain combines TRBV18 with TRBJ2-7; 10 bases are a match to TRBD2. The length of the CDR3 is 15 residues. CDR1 and CDR2 from the germline V gene are KGHSH and LQKENI. Trimming took 3 bases from V and 6 from J; bases not matched to a gene: 8. The CDR3 loop is CASSPQGTSDFEQYF. The CDR3 DNA follows: TGTGCCAGCTCACCCCAAGGGACTAGCGATTTCGAGCAGTACTTC. Combining the CDR3 with reference TRBV18 and TRBJ2-7 gives the whole variable domain NAGVMQNPRHLVRRRGQEARLRCSPMKGHSHVYWYRQLPEEGLKFMVYLQKENIIDESGMPKERFSAEFPKEGPSILRIQQVVRGDSAAYFCASSPQGTSDFEQYFGPGTRLTVT.

The V gene is TRBV30, the J gene TRBJ2-3, with 7 bases matching TRBD1. Germline CDR1 is GTSNPN and CDR2 is SVGIG (reference sequence). V lost 5 bases and J lost 2; bases outside the gene matches: 19. The CDR3 spans 18 residues. The CDR3: CAWEFPGQRDSSTDTQYF. In DNA, the CDR3 is TGTGCCTGGGAGTTTCCGGGACAACGGGACAGCTCCACAGATACGCAGTATTTT.

The V call is TRBV15, the J call TRBJ1-6; D uncertain. The CDR3 is 15 residues long. V shed 0 bases and J shed 8 bases, with 11 bases lying between them. CDR1 and CDR2 (germline): LNHNV, YYDKDF (reference sequence). DNA for the CDR3: TGTGCCACCAGCAGAGAGATAACACGGGATTCACCCCTCCACTTT. It encodes CATSREITRDSPLHF.

V is TRBV18 and J is TRBJ1-4, with D possibly being TRBD1 (6 bases). V lost 3 bases, J lost 7 bases, and 18 bases lay in between. The CDR3 length is 16 residues. The germline CDR1 and CDR2 sequences are KGHSH and LQKENI. The CDR3 region is CASSPEPGHRGEKLFF. In DNA, the CDR3 is TGTGCCAGCTCACCGGAACCGGGACACCGAGGTGAAAAACTGTTTTTT.

The chain uses TRBV7-2 and TRBJ2-2, with D unclear. The CDR3 extends over 13 amino acids. Germline V gene lookup returns CDR1 SGHTA and CDR2 FQGNSA. Trimming left V 3 bases short and J 1 base short, with 3 bases between. Written as DNA, the CDR3 is TGTGCCAGCAGCTTTAAGAACACCGGGGAGCTGTTTTTT. Translated: CASSFKNTGELFF.

J is TRBJ1-1 and V is TRBV19; no clear D. Trimming cost V 2 bases and J 1 base, with 8 bases left between them. CDR1 and CDR2 (germline): LNHDA, SQIVND (reference sequence). This CDR3 contains 14 residues. CDR3 protein: CASSISGPNTEAFF. The CDR3 DNA follows: TGTGCCAGTAGTATATCTGGTCCGAACACTGAAGCTTTCTTT.

The rearrangement links TRBV11-2 to TRBJ2-1, with 10 bases that match TRBD2. This CDR3 comprises 16 residues. Germline lookup yields CDR1 SGHAT and CDR2 FQNNGV. With 4 bases clipped from V and 4 bases from J, the junction kept 7 bases outside the gene matches. The CDR3 spells CASSSFQAGGYNEQFF. The CDR3 DNA sequence: TGTGCCAGCAGCTCCTTCCAAGCGGGAGGGTACAATGAGCAGTTCTTC.

CDR3 sequence: CASSAHYGEEAKNIQYF. The CDR3, as DNA: TGTGCCAGCAGTGCCCATTATGGCGAGGAAGCCAAAAACATTCAGTACTTC. The chain is built from TRBV2 and TRBJ2-4; D gene uncertain. CDR1 and CDR2 (germline): SNHLY, FYNNEI. V lost 4 bases to trimming and J lost 0 bases, with 16 bases between them. This CDR3 has 17 amino acids.

The gene calls are TRBV11-2 and TRBJ1-1; no clear D gene. Germline loops: CDR1 SGHAT, CDR2 FQNNGV. The ends were cut back, 0 bases at V and 3 bases at J, with 5 bases in the middle. The CDR3 sequence is 13 residues long. The CDR3 protein is CASSLERDTEAFF. CDR3 nucleotides: TGTGCCAGCAGCTTAGAGCGGGACACTGAAGCTTTCTTT. Complete variable domain (other parts from reference TRBV11-2 and TRBJ1-1): EAGVAQSPRYKIIEKRQSVAFWCNPISGHATLYWYQQILGQGPKLLIQFQNNGVVDDSQLPKDRFSAERLKGVDSTLKIQPAKLEDSAVYLCASSLERDTEAFFGQGTRLTVV.

Only one count was recorded for this clone. The chain combines TRBV30 with TRBJ1-3; D is unresolved. This CDR3 contains 14 residues. V gave up 2 bases and J gave up 1 base, with 9 bases separating them. Germline loops: CDR1 GTSNPN, CDR2 SVGIG (reference sequence). Here the CDR3 DNA reads TGTGCCTGGAGTCCTTCAAAGTCTGGAAACACCATATATTTT. It translates to CAWSPSKSGNTIYF.

The DNA of the CDR3 is TGTGCCAGCAGAACCCGAGACAGAAACAATCAGCCCCAGCATTTT. Translation: CASRTRDRNNQPQHF. The chain uses TRBV6-5 and TRBJ1-5; D possibly corresponds to TRBD1 (5 bases). The CDR3 contains 15 residues. The germline CDR1 and CDR2 sequences are MNHEY and SVGAGI. Trimming took 6 bases from V and 3 from J, leaving 15 bases between them.

The CDR3 DNA follows: TGTGCCAGCAGCTTGGCCGCGGCTGGCGCATACTACAATGAGCAGTTCTTC. Amino acids: CASSLAAAGAYYNEQFF. The chain combines TRBV5-4 with TRBJ2-1; D gene unclear. This CDR3 region has 17 residues. Trimming pared 0 bases from V and 3 bases from J, leaving 16 bases between. Germline CDR1 is SGHNT and CDR2 is YYREEE (reference sequence).

On this clone: Other DNA sequences in this sample translate to the same CDR3. J is TRBJ2-7 and V is TRBV5-1, with unresolved D. V was pared by 0 bases and J by 3 bases, with 10 bases between. Germline V lookup: CDR1 SGHRS, CDR2 YFSETQ. The CDR3 sequence is 14 residues long. DNA of the CDR3: TGCGCCAGCAGCTTGGATCTAGGTGGCTACGAGCAGTACTTC. It specifies CASSLDLGGYEQYF.

The rearrangement uses TRBV7-9 and TRBJ2-1; TRBD2 aligns across 7 bases. This CDR3 is 16 amino acids long. V lost 5 bases to trimming and J lost 8 bases; unmatched junction nucleotides: 15. Per the germline V gene, CDR1 is SEHNR and CDR2 is FQNEAQ (reference sequence). DNA for the CDR3: TGTGCCAGCAGCCTCGATGTAGGGGAGGGCCGGGATGAGCAGTTCTTC. Amino acid sequence: CASSLDVGEGRDEQFF.

The V call is TRBV28, the J call TRBJ1-4, with D possibly TRBD1 on 5 matching bases. Trimming took 7 bases from V and 8 from J, leaving 17 bases between them. This CDR3 has 14 amino acids. Germline V CDR1 and CDR2: MDHEN, SYDVKM. Written as DNA, the CDR3 is TGTGCCAGCACGTTACAGGTGCTGGGGGAAAAACTGTTTTTT. Its translation is CASTLQVLGEKLFF.

The chain is built from TRBV29-1 and TRBJ2-5; TRBD1 aligns across 9 bases. J was trimmed by 4 bases and V by 7 bases; bases with no gene match: 7. Germline V gene data show CDR1 as SQVTM and CDR2 as ANQGSEA. This CDR3 is 13 amino acids long. The CDR3 nucleotides are TGCAGCGCTACCGACAGGGGGGGAGAGACCCAGTACTTC. This encodes CSATDRGGETQYF.

This rearrangement joins TRBV30 to TRBJ1-2; TRBD1 agrees at 7 bases. V was clipped by 4 bases and J by 8 bases; unmatched bases: 10. Germline V gene data show CDR1 as GTSNPN and CDR2 as SVGIG (reference sequence). The CDR3 length is 13 residues. CDR3 region: CAWTIGQEGGYTF. The CDR3, as DNA: TGTGCCTGGACTATCGGACAGGAGGGGGGCTACACCTTC. The full variable domain, completed using reference TRBV30 and TRBJ1-2, is SQTIHQWPATLVQPVGSPLSLECTVEGTSNPNLYWYRQAAGRGLQLLFYSVGIGQISSEVPQNLSASRPQDRQFILSSKKLLLSDSGFYLCAWTIGQEGGYTFGSGTRLTVV.